This T cell receptor beta chain was obtained from a study of OX40 agonist ivuxolimab in advanced cancers. The CDR3 runs 16 residues. Germline V gene data show CDR1 as MNHEY and CDR2 as SMNVEV (reference sequence). Unmatched junction bases numbered 10, after V lost 4 bases and J lost 4 bases. Libraries were prepared by immunoSEQ multiplex PCR; TCRdb keeps only in-frame clonotypes and omits some of them. The sample contains some 80,000 clones, roughly 90% of which appear only once. The sequence came from an adult with an advanced solid tumor such as melanoma, head and neck, liver or kidney cancer. The sequencing here drew on CD4+ or CD8+ T cells sorted from blood, taken in a trial of the OX40 agonist ivuxolimab. J is TRBJ1-2 and V is TRBV27; 9 bases are shared with TRBD1. CDR3 region: CASSSRTGAIPYGYTF. In DNA, the CDR3 is TGTGCCAGCAGTTCCCGGACAGGGGCTATCCCCTATGGCTACACCTTC.